The 20 T cell receptor beta chains in this list originate from one sample, sequenced in a study of blood T cell repertoires in COVID-19. Repertoires were generated with immunoSEQ multiplex PCR, while TCRdb's copy carries only in-frame clones and drops some. The sample lists 25,000 to 30,000 clones, approximately 88% occurring once. The material sequenced was peripheral blood. The origin of the receptors is a human donor in a cohort sampled during active COVID-19.

V and J are TRBV6-5 and TRBJ1-4, with D unresolved. Trimming took off 6 bases at V and 5 bases at J, with 4 bases between the two ends. The CDR3 sequence is 11 residues long. Germline V gene lookup returns CDR1 MNHEY and CDR2 SVGAGI. Written as DNA, the CDR3 is TGTGCCAGCAGGAGAAATGAAAAACTGTTTTTT. This encodes CASRRNEKLFF.

The chain combines TRBV6-1 with TRBJ2-5, with 10 nucleotides matching TRBD2. The V gene end was trimmed by 2 bases and the J gene end by 5 bases; junction bases not matched to a gene: 11. There are 17 residues in the CDR3. CDR1 and CDR2 (germline): MNHNS, SASEGT. CDR3 bases: TGTGCCAGCAGTGAAATTTTGTCTAGCGGGGGCTGGGAGACCCAGTACTTC. Amino acid sequence: CASSEILSSGGWETQYF.

Here the CDR3 reads CASSLLLAGGPGQETQYF. The CDR3 DNA reads TGTGCCAGCAGCTTGTTATTAGCGGGGGGGCCGGGGCAAGAGACCCAGTACTTC. The gene calls are TRBV5-6 and TRBJ2-5; 11 nucleotides match TRBD2. The CDR3 is 18 amino acids. Germline V gives CDR1 SGHDT, CDR2 YYEEEE. After removal of 1 base from V and 2 bases from J, the junction contained 10 bases not matched to a gene.

This clone is categorized as large. The chain joins TRBV27 to TRBJ2-7, with D perhaps TRBD2 (7 bases). The CDR3 contains 14 residues. Trimming stripped 2 bases from V and 5 bases from J, with 13 bases between. Germline V CDR1 and CDR2: MNHEY, SMNVEV (reference sequence). The DNA of the CDR3 is TGTGCCAGCAGTTTAAGGTGGGGGGGCGACGAGCAGTACTTC. It translates to CASSLRWGGDEQYF.

DNA of the CDR3: TGTGCCTGGAAGGTTTTGGACAGGAACACCGGGGAGCTGTTTTTT. Its translation is CAWKVLDRNTGELFF. V is TRBV30 and J is TRBJ2-2, with D possibly matching TRBD1 (6 bases). The V gene's germline CDR1 is GTSNPN and CDR2 SVGIG (reference sequence). This CDR3 is 15 amino acids long. V lost 4 bases, J lost 1 base, and 13 bases lay in between. Full variable domain (remainder filled in from reference TRBV30 and TRBJ2-2): SQTIHQWPATLVQPVGSPLSLECTVEGTSNPNLYWYRQAAGRGLQLLFYSVGIGQISSEVPQNLSASRPQDRQFILSSKKLLLSDSGFYLCAWKVLDRNTGELFFGEGSRLTVL.

The gene calls are TRBV28 and TRBJ2-7; tentatively, D is TRBD1 (7 bases). The CDR3 sequence is 13 residues long. The V gene's germline CDR1 is MDHEN and CDR2 SYDVKM. The V gene lost 5 bases and the J gene lost 2 bases, with 10 bases spanning the gap. This chain's CDR3 is CASSVRGAYEQYF. The DNA of the CDR3 is TGTGCCAGCAGTGTCAGGGGGGCCTACGAGCAGTACTTC.

This clone was recorded only once. The chain couples TRBV7-9 to TRBJ2-5; D is unclear. Germline assignment: CDR1 SEHNR and CDR2 FQNEAQ (reference sequence). CDR3 length: 15 amino acids. V shed 1 base and J shed 5 bases, with 14 bases lying between them. The CDR3 loop reads CASSLGSLVAETQYF. In DNA, the CDR3 is TGTGCCAGCAGCTTAGGGTCCCTAGTTGCGGAGACCCAGTACTTC.

This clone came up a few times. The DNA for the CDR3 is TGTGCCAGCAGTCAGTACAGGGATCAGCCCCAGCATTTT. As protein: CASSQYRDQPQHF. This chain uses TRBV6-5 with TRBJ1-5; D is perhaps TRBD1 (6 bases). With 5 bases removed from V and 5 bases from J, the gap between germline ends came to 10 bases. The CDR3 has 13 amino acids. The germline V gene encodes CDR1 MNHEY and CDR2 SVGAGI.

This chain uses TRBV6-2 or TRBV6-3 with TRBJ2-7; D is undetermined. Trimming took 0 bases from V and 3 from J, leaving 12 bases between them. The CDR3 extends over 15 amino acids. The germline CDR1 and CDR2 sequences are MNHEY and SVGEGT. The CDR3 loop reads CASSYSGHRVYEQYF. The DNA for the CDR3 is TGTGCCAGCAGTTACTCCGGTCACCGGGTCTACGAGCAGTACTTC.

This clone was seen once. The chain combines TRBV6-1 with TRBJ2-3; D might be TRBD2 (5 bases). Between the trimmed V and J ends, which lost 0 bases and 2 bases, there was a span of 12 bases. Per germline, CDR1 MNHNS and CDR2 SASEGT. This CDR3 has 16 amino acids. The CDR3 is CASSEATWGVTDTQYF. DNA of the CDR3: TGTGCCAGCAGTGAAGCGACATGGGGAGTCACAGATACGCAGTATTTT.

V gene TRBV28 combines with J gene TRBJ1-3; 7 nucleotides align to TRBD1. V was pared by 2 bases and J by 0 bases, with 4 bases of the junction left unmatched. The CDR3 sequence is 16 residues long. Germline lookup yields CDR1 MDHEN and CDR2 SYDVKM. CDR3 in amino acids: CASSLGTVRSGNTIYF. Written as DNA, the CDR3 is TGTGCCAGCAGTTTAGGGACAGTACGCTCTGGAAACACCATATATTTT.

The rearrangement uses TRBV28 and TRBJ1-1; perhaps TRBD1 as D (6 bases). The germline gives CDR1 MDHEN, CDR2 SYDVKM. The CDR3 covers 15 residues. The V end was cut by 1 base, the J end by 1 base, with 10 bases between. The CDR3 here is CASSLLGAQNTEAFF. For the CDR3, the DNA is TGTGCCAGCAGTTTATTGGGGGCCCAGAACACTGAAGCTTTCTTT.

CDR3 region: CASSYGLAGSTDTQYF. CDR3 sequence (DNA): TGTGCCAGCAGCTACGGGCTAGCGGGGAGCACAGATACGCAGTATTTT. This chain joins TRBV7-3 and TRBJ2-3, with 9 bases matching TRBD2. This CDR3 spans 16 amino acids. Germline trimming cut 4 bases from V and 0 bases from J; bases unmatched to any gene: 5. Germline assignment: CDR1 SGHTA and CDR2 FQGTGA.

The chain recombines TRBV7-3 with TRBJ2-1, with 8 bases aligning to TRBD2. This CDR3 region has 15 residues. Losses at the gene ends were 5 bases for V and 3 bases for J; bases not matched to a gene: 6. Germline CDR1 and CDR2: SGHTA and FQGTGA. CDR3: CASSANGGVYNEQFF. The CDR3 DNA reads TGTGCCAGCAGCGCCAACGGGGGGGTCTACAATGAGCAGTTCTTC.

V and J are TRBV28 and TRBJ2-1, with D unresolved. Germline V gene lookup returns CDR1 MDHEN and CDR2 SYDVKM. This CDR3 region has 10 residues. V lost 8 bases to trimming and J lost 7 bases, with 6 bases between them. In DNA form, the CDR3 reads TGTGCCAGCTCCGGGAATGAGCAGTTCTTC. Protein: CASSGNEQFF.

With respect to this clone: One end of the junction is discordant with germline, which a read error may explain. The V and J genes are TRBV5-1 and TRBJ2-1; 8 positions match TRBD2. Germline CDR1 is SGHRS and CDR2 is YFSETQ. This CDR3 spans 16 amino acids. The CDR3 DNA is TGCGCCAGCAGCTCCGGGACTAGTACCTCCCACAATGAGCAGTTCTTC. Translation gives CASSSGTSTSHNEQFF.

The V call is TRBV12-3 or TRBV12-4, the J call TRBJ2-1; TRBD2 matches at 8 bases. This CDR3 comprises 13 residues. J gave up 4 bases and V 6 bases, and 2 bases lay outside the gene matches. DNA of the CDR3: TGTGCCAGCAGGCGGGGGGCTTACAATGAGCAGTTCTTC. This sequence encodes CASRRGAYNEQFF.

The CDR3 reads CASRPQGKGNTIYF. CDR3 coding DNA: TGTGCCAGTAGGCCACAGGGGAAGGGGAACACCATATATTTT. The V and J genes are TRBV19 and TRBJ1-3; the match to TRBD1 covers 7 bases. Trimming at V came to 6 bases and at J to 7 bases, leaving 9 bases not matched to a gene. The CDR3 spans 14 residues. Germline V gene lookup returns CDR1 LNHDA and CDR2 SQIVND (reference sequence). Variable domain in full (rest from reference TRBV19 and TRBJ1-3): DGGITQSPKYLFRKEGQNVTLSCEQNLNHDAMYWYRQDPGQGLRLIYYSQIVNDFQKGDIAEGYSVSREKKESFPLTVTSAQKNPTAFYLCASRPQGKGNTIYFGEGSWLTVV.

The genes are TRBV19 and TRBJ2-2, with TRBD1 identical over 12 bases. CDR3 length equals 19 residues. CDR1 and CDR2 from the germline V gene are LNHDA and SQIVND (reference sequence). V was clipped by 4 bases and J by 4 bases; unmatched bases: 13. The CDR3 loop is CASSKARGQGAGGTGELFF. The CDR3 DNA reads as TGTGCCAGTAGTAAAGCGCGGGGACAGGGGGCGGGTGGCACCGGGGAGCTGTTTTTT.

This clone was observed a handful of times. The chain combines TRBV9 with TRBJ2-5; D not certain. The V end was cut by 4 bases, the J end by 5 bases, with 9 bases between. The CDR3 covers 12 residues. Germline lookup yields CDR1 SGDLS and CDR2 YYNGEE. The CDR3, as DNA: TGTGCCAGCAGCCTAAACGGGGAGACCCAGTACTTC. Translated, it gives CASSLNGETQYF.